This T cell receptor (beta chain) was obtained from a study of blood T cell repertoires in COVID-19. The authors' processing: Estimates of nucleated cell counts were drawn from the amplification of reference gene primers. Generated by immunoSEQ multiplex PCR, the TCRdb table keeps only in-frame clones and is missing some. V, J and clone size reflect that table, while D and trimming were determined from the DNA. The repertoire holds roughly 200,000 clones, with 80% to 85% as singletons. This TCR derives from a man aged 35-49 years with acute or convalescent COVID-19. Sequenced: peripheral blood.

The CDR3 is CASSRGGDPASSPLHF. The CDR3 nucleotides read TGTGCCAGCAGTCGGGGAGGGGACCCGGCATCTTCACCCCTCCACTTT. The rearrangement uses TRBV5-6 and TRBJ1-6; D perhaps matches TRBD1 (5 bases). With 5 bases removed from V and 9 bases from J, the gap between germline ends came to 21 bases. Per germline, CDR1 SGHDT and CDR2 YYEEEE. The CDR3 is made up of 16 amino acids. Based on the CDR3 plus reference TRBV5-6 and TRBJ1-6, the full variable domain is DAGVTQSPTHLIKTRGQQVTLRCSPKSGHDTVSWYQQALGQGPQFIFQYYEEEERQRGNFPDRFSGHQFPNYSSELNVNALLLGDSALYLCASSRGGDPASSPLHFGNGTRLTVT.